This T cell receptor beta chain was sequenced for a study of blood T cell repertoires in COVID-19. Study summary: Donors in the United States, Italy and Spain gave samples during acute or convalescent COVID-19. PBMCs, B-cell-depleted T cells, or T cells were the source of the cDNA or gDNA that made up the material.

In the authors' methods: Estimation of nucleated cell counts was performed using reference gene primer amplification. TCRdb's table, derived via immunoSEQ multiplex PCR, lists solely in-frame clones and lacks some. V, J and clone size are those of that table, while D and trimming were read from the DNA. This repertoire shows about 100,000 clones, around nine tenths found once; its top ten account for around 1.2%. The V end was cut by 4 bases, the J end by 3 bases, with 12 bases between. CDR1 is MGHRA and CDR2 is YSYEKL in the germline V gene. CDR3 length: 15 residues. Source material: peripheral blood. V is TRBV4-1 and J is TRBJ1-4, with D possibly TRBD1 on 5 matching bases. This clonotype was sampled from a woman under 40 with acute or convalescent COVID-19. The CDR3 bases are TGCGCCAGCAGCCGGGGGGAGGCGTCTAATGAAAAACTGTTTTTT. Translating it yields CASSRGEASNEKLFF.